The clone carrying this T cell receptor (beta chain) was observed once. This sample stems from a study of blood T cell repertoires in COVID-19. Study-level background: Spain, Italy and the United States supplied samples that represented acute and convalescent COVID-19. From T cells, B-cell-depleted T cells, or PBMCs came the material, which was cDNA or gDNA.

Authors' methods: The assay estimated nucleated cells by amplifying reference gene primers. Clones were read by immunoSEQ multiplex PCR, and TCRdb kept only the in-frame ones, dropping some. That table furnishes V, J and clone size, whereas the DNA furnished D and trimming. The sample includes about 220,000 clones, around three quarters of them seen just once. The sample comprised peripheral blood. The origin of this receptor is a woman in her 70s with acute or convalescent COVID-19.

In DNA, the CDR3 is TGTGCCACCAGCAGATACACAGGGCAGGCGGTTAATTCACCCCTCCACTTT. This translates into CATSRYTGQAVNSPLHF. The gene calls are TRBV15 and TRBJ1-6, with a tentative D call TRBD1 (6 bases). The V gene lost 2 bases and the J gene lost 6 bases, with 17 bases spanning the gap. The germline CDR1 and CDR2 sequences are LNHNV and YYDKDF (reference sequence). The CDR3 totals 17 residues.